Shown below are 10 T cell receptor beta chains from a single sample sequenced in a study of blood T cell repertoires in COVID-19. Clones were read by immunoSEQ multiplex PCR, and TCRdb kept only the in-frame ones, dropping some. The sample shows around 300,000 clones, 90% of them seen only once. Sequenced material: PBMCs or T cells enriched from blood (not recorded which). These receptors were collected from a woman between 18 and 29 years old with acute COVID-19.

The chain links TRBV19 to TRBJ2-1; weak D call: TRBD2 (7 bases). Germline V lookup: CDR1 LNHDA, CDR2 SQIVND (reference sequence). The V end was cut by 7 bases, the J end by 6 bases, with 10 bases between. CDR3 size: 12 residues. CDR3 amino acids: CASTGGSNEQFF. CDR3 DNA sequence: TGTGCCAGTACGGGGGGCAGCAATGAGCAGTTCTTC.

This sequence joins TRBV27 and TRBJ2-5, with TRBD1 identical over 9 bases. Germline V gene sequence: CDR1 MNHEY, CDR2 SMNVEV (reference sequence). V trimming: 5 bases; J trimming: 10 bases; junction bases outside the gene matches: 11. The CDR3 runs 14 residues. CDR3: CASSNPGQGAIQYF. As DNA, the CDR3 is TGTGCCAGCAGTAATCCGGGACAGGGAGCAATCCAGTACTTC.

V and J are TRBV20-1 and TRBJ2-1; D possibly corresponds to TRBD1 (6 bases). Trimming removed 3 bases at V and 6 bases at J, with 15 bases between. The germline V gene has CDR1 DFQATT and CDR2 SNEGSKA (reference sequence). This CDR3 spans 14 amino acids. The CDR3 nucleotides are TGCAGTGCTAGTGAGTGGGGGCGATTCAATGAGCAGTTCTTC. It is translated as CSASEWGRFNEQFF.

The chain joins TRBV19 to TRBJ2-2; D possibly corresponds to TRBD1 (5 bases). Deletions cut 5 bases from V and 1 base from J, with 14 bases between. Per germline, CDR1 LNHDA and CDR2 SQIVND (reference sequence). CDR3 length: 16 residues. CDR3 protein: CASSPTGLRNTGELFF. The CDR3 nucleotides read TGTGCCAGTAGTCCAACAGGCCTACGGAACACCGGGGAGCTGTTTTTT.

This rearrangement joins TRBV27 to TRBJ1-2; 8 bases are shared with TRBD1. Germline V gene data show CDR1 as MNHEY and CDR2 as SMNVEV (reference sequence). The CDR3 covers 16 residues. Unmatched junction bases numbered 8, after V lost 4 bases and J lost 1 base. CDR3 coding DNA: TGTGCCAGCAGTTCCTCAGGGGGCCGGGGTAACTATGGCTACACCTTC. The encoded protein is CASSSSGGRGNYGYTF.

This clone was counted a few times. V gene TRBV28 combines with J gene TRBJ2-5, with 9 positions matching TRBD1. This CDR3 has 14 residues. Trimming at V came to 6 bases and at J to 5 bases, leaving 7 bases not matched to a gene. Looked up from germline, CDR1 is MDHEN and CDR2 is SYDVKM. CDR3 bases: TGTGCCAGCAGAACTACAGGGGGCTGGGAGACCCAGTACTTC. Protein product: CASRTTGGWETQYF.

V and J are TRBV27 and TRBJ2-7; D is uncertain. Trimming took 5 bases from V and 3 from J, leaving 11 bases between them. This CDR3 spans 13 amino acids. Per germline, CDR1 MNHEY and CDR2 SMNVEV (reference sequence). The CDR3 DNA reads as TGTGCCAGCAGTCTCAGCCCAGGCTACGAGCAGTACTTC. Protein: CASSLSPGYEQYF.

CDR3 region: CASSRTGTNTEAFF. The CDR3 DNA reads TGTGCCAGTAGTCGGACAGGGACGAACACTGAAGCTTTCTTT. The V call is TRBV19, the J call TRBJ1-1; 8 bases match TRBD1. Trimming cost V 5 bases and J 1 base; bases outside gene matches: 3. Per germline, CDR1 LNHDA and CDR2 SQIVND (reference sequence). This CDR3 contains 14 residues.

This rearrangement joins TRBV11-3 to TRBJ1-1; D gene unclear. CDR1 SGHNT and CDR2 YENEEA come from the germline V gene. The CDR3 is 14 residues long. Trimming cost V 0 bases and J 7 bases, with 12 bases left between them. The CDR3 loop is CASSLDTPGYEAFF. The CDR3 DNA reads TGTGCCAGCAGCTTAGACACGCCGGGGTATGAAGCTTTCTTT.

The V gene is TRBV6-5, the J gene TRBJ1-2; 8 bases line up with TRBD1. The ends lost 7 bases at V and 0 bases at J; junction bases unmatched: 7. The germline V gene has CDR1 MNHEY and CDR2 SVGAGI. The CDR3 sequence is 15 residues long. Here the CDR3 DNA reads TGTGCCAGCACCCCAAGACAGGGGTCTAACTATGGCTACACCTTC. It yields the protein CASTPRQGSNYGYTF.